This T cell receptor (beta chain) came from a study of cytomegalovirus exposure and HLA in healthy donors. Study outcomes and limitations: Most TCR sequences proved rare, with some public TCRs found in many donors.

Concerning this clone itself: Its target is unknown.

CDR3 length: 13 residues. The germline V gene has CDR1 SNHLY and CDR2 FYNNEI. The J segment lost 7 bases and the V segment lost 5 bases, leaving 2 bases of the junction unmatched. A multiplex PCR was run with 60 Vbeta primers and 13 Jbeta primers. Sequencing used immunoSEQ multiplex PCR; TCRdb keeps in-frame clones, though not all of them. This sample carries 110,000 to 150,000 clones, about 73% of them seen once, and the ten largest clones take 2% to 2.5%. The sequence was obtained from a woman in her sixties or seventies in good health and CMV-seropositive. The chain couples TRBV2 to TRBJ2-1; 10 bases match TRBD2. Material: PBMCs. The CDR3 region has the DNA TGTGCCAGCAGTAGCGGGAGGGGGAATGAGCAGTTCTTC. Protein sequence: CASSSGRGNEQFF.